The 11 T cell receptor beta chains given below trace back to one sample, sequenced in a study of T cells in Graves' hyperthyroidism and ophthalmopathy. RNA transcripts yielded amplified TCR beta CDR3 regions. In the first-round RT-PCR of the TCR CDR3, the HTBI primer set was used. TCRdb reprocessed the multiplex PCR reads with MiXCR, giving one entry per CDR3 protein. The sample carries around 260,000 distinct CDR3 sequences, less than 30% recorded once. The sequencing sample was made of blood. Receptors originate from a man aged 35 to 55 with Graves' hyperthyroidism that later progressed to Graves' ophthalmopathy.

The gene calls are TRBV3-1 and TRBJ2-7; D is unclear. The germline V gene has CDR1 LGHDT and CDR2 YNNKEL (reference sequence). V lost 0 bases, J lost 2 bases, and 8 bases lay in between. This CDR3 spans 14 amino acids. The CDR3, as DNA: TGTGCCAGCAGCCAAGAGGGCAGCACCTACGAGCAGTACTTC. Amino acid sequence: CASSQEGSTYEQYF.

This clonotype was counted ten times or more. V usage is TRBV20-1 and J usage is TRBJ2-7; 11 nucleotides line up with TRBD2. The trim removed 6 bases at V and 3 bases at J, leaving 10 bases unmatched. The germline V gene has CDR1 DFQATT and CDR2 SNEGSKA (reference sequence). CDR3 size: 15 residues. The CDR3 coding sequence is TGCAGTGCAGGGGATAGCGGGAGGGTTCGCTACGAGCAGTACTTC. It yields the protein CSAGDSGRVRYEQYF.

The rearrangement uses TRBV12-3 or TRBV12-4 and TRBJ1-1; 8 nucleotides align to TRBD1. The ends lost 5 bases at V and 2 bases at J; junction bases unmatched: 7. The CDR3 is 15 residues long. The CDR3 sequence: CASSPQGAINTEAFF. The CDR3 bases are TGTGCCAGCAGTCCGCAGGGGGCGATAAACACTGAAGCTTTCTTT.

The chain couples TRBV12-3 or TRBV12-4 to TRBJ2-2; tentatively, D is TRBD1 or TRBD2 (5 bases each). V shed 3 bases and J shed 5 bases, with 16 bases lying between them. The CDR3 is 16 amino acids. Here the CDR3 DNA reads TGTGCCAGCAGTTTTACCCCAGGGAGTGGAACCGGGGAGCTGTTTTTT. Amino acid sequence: CASSFTPGSGTGELFF.

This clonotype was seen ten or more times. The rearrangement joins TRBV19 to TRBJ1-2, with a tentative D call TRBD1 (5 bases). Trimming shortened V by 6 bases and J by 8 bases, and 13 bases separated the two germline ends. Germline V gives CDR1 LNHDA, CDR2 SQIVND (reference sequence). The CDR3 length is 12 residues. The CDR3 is CASREDIRGYTF. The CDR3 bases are TGTGCCAGTAGAGAGGACATCCGCGGCTACACCTTC.

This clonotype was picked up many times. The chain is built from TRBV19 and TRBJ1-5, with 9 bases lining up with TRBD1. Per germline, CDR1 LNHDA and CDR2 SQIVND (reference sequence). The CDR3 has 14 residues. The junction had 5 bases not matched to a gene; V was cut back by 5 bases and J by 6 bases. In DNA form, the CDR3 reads TGTGCCAGTAGTTTTACAGGGGGCAGTCAGCCCCAGCATTTT. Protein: CASSFTGGSQPQHF.

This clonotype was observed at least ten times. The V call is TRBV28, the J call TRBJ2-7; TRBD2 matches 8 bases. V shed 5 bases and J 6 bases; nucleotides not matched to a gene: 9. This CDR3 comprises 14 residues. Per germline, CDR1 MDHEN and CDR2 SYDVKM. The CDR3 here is CASSQSGRGGEQYF. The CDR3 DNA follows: TGTGCCAGCAGTCAAAGCGGGAGAGGCGGCGAGCAGTACTTC. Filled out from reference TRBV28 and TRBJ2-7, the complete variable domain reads DVKVTQSSRYLVKRTGEKVFLECVQDMDHENMFWYRQDPGLGLRLIYFSYDVKMKEKGDIPEGYSVSREKKERFSLILESASTNQTSMYLCASSQSGRGGEQYFGPGTRLTVT.

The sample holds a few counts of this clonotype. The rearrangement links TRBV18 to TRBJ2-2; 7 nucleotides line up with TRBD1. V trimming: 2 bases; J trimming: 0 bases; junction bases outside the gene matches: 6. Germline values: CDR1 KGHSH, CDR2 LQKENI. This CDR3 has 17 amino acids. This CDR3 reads CASSPYAGTANTGELFF. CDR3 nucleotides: TGTGCCAGCTCACCATACGCCGGGACAGCGAACACCGGGGAGCTGTTTTTT.

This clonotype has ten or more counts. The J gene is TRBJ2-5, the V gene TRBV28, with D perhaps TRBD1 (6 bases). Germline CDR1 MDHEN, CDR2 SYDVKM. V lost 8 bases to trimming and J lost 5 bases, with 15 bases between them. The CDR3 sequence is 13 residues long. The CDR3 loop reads CASSRGDRETQYF. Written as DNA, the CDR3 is TGTGCCAGCTCCAGGGGAGACCGGGAGACCCAGTACTTC.

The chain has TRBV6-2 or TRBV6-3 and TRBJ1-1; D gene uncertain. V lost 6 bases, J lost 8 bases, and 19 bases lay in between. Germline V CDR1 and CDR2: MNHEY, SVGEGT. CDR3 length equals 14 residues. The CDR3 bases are TGTGCCAGCAGCCGAGGCAATTCGCCACCCGAAGCTTTCTTT. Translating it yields CASSRGNSPPEAFF.

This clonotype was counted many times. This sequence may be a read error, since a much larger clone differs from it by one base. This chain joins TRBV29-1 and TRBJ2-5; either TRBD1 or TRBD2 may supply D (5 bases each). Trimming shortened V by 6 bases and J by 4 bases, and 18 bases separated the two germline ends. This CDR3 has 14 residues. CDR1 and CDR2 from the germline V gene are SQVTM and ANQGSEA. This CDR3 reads CSVRGDGTRETQYF. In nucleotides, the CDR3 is TGCAGCGTGAGAGGGGATGGGACCCGAGAGACCCAGTACTTC.